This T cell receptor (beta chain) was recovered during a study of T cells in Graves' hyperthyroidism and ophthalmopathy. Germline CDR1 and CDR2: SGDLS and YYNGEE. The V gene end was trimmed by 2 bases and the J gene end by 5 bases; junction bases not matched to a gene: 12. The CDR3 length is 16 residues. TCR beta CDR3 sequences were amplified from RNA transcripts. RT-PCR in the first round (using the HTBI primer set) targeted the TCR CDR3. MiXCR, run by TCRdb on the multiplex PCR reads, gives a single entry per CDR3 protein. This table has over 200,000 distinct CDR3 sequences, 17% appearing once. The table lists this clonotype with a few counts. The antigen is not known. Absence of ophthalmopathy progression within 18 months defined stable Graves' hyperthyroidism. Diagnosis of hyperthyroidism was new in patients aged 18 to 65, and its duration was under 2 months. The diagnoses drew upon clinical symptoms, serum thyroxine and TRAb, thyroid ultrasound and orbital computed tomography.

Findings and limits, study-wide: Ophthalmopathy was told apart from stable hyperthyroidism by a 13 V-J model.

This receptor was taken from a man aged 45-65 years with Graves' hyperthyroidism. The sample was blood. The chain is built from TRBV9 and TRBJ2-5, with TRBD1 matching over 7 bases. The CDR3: CASSVRGSGQTETQYF. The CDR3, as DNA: TGTGCCAGCAGCGTCCGAGGGTCGGGACAGACTGAGACCCAGTACTTC.